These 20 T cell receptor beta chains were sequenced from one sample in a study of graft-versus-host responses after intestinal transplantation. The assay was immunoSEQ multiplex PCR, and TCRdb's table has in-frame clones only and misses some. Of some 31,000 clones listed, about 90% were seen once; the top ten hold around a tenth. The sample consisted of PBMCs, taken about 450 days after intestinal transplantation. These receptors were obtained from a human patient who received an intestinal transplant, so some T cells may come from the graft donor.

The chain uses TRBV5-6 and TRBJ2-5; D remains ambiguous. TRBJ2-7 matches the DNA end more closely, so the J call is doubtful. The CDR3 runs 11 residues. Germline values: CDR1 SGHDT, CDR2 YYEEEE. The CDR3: CASSSPHEQYF. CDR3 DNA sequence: TGTGCCAGCAGCTCGCCCCACGAGCAGTACTTC.

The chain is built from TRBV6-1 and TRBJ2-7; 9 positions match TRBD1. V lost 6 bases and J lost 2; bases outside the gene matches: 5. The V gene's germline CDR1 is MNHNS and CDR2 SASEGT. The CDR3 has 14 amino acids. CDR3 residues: CASRFGTGPYEQYF. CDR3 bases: TGTGCCAGCAGGTTCGGGACAGGGCCCTACGAGCAGTACTTC.

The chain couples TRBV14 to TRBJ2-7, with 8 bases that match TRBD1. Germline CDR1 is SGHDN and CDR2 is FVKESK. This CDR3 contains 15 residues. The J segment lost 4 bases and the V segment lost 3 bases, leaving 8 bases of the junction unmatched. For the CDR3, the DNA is TGTGCCAGCAGCCAGGGGACAGGCGGAGGGTACGAGCAGTACTTC. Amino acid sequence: CASSQGTGGGYEQYF.

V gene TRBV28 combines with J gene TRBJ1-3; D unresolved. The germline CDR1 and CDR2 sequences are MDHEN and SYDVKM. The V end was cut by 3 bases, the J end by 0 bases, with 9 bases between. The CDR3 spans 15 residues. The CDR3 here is CASSFRPPSGNTIYF. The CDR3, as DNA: TGTGCCAGCAGTTTCCGGCCTCCCTCTGGAAACACCATATATTTT.

CDR3 sequence reads: CASSLPTDMNTEAFF. In DNA, the CDR3 is TGCGCCAGCAGCTTGCCAACGGACATGAACACTGAAGCTTTCTTT. The rearrangement uses TRBV5-1 and TRBJ1-1, with D perhaps TRBD1 (5 bases). CDR3 length equals 15 residues. CDR1 SGHRS and CDR2 YFSETQ come from the germline V gene. V dropped 1 base and J dropped 0 bases, with 10 bases sitting between them.

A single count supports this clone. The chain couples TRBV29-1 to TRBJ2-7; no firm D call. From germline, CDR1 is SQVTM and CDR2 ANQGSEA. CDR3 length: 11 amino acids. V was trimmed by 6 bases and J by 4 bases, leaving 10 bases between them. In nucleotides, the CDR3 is TGCAGCGTCGATGAAGGGTACGAGCAGTACTTC. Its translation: CSVDEGYEQYF.

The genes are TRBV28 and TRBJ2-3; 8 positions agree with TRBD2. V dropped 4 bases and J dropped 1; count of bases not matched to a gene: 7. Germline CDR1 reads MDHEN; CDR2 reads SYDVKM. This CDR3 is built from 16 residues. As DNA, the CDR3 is TGTGCCAGCAGTTGGATAAGCGGGAGCGGCACAGATACGCAGTATTTT. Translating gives CASSWISGSGTDTQYF.

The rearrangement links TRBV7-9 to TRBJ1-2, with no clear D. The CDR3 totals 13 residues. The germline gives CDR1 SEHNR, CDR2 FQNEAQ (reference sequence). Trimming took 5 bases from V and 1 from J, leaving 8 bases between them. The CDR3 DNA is TGTGCCAGCAGCAAGACGGGTAACTATGGCTACACCTTC. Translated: CASSKTGNYGYTF.

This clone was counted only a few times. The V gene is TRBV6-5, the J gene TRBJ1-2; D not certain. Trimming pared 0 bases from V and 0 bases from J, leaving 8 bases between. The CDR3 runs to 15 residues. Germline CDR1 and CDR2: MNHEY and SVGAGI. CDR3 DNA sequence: TGTGCCAGCAGTTACTCGACCTTAGCTAACTATGGCTACACCTTC. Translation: CASSYSTLANYGYTF.

CDR3 in amino acids: CASSSTGITDTQYF. The CDR3 nucleotides are TGTGCCAGCAGCTCGACCGGGATCACAGATACGCAGTATTTT. The genes are TRBV7-9 and TRBJ2-3; possible D gene TRBD2, 5 bases. Trimming stripped 4 bases from V and 2 bases from J, with 10 bases between. CDR1 SEHNR and CDR2 FQNEAQ come from the germline V gene (reference sequence). The CDR3 is 14 amino acids.

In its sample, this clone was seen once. CDR3 nucleotides: TGTGCCAGCAGTGACTCGAGGAAGGGCGGGGACTACGAGCAGTACTTC. It codes for CASSDSRKGGDYEQYF. V is TRBV6-4 and J is TRBJ2-7; TRBD2 might be the D (6 bases). V was trimmed by 0 bases and J by 3 bases, leaving 15 bases between them. The CDR3 totals 16 residues. Germline assignment: CDR1 MRHNA and CDR2 SNTAGT.

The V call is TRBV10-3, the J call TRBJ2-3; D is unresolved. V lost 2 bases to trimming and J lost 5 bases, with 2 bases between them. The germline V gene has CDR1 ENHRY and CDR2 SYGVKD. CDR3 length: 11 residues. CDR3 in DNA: TGTGCCATCAGTGAGGGAGATACGCAGTATTTT. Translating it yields CAISEGDTQYF.

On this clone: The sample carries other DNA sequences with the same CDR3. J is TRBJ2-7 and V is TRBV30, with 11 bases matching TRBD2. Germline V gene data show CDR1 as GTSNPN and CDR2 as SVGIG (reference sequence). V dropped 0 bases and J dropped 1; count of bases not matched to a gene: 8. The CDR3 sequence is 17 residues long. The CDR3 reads CAWSVRSGRAGSYEQYF. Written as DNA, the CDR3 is TGTGCCTGGAGTGTACGTAGCGGGAGGGCCGGGTCCTACGAGCAGTACTTC.

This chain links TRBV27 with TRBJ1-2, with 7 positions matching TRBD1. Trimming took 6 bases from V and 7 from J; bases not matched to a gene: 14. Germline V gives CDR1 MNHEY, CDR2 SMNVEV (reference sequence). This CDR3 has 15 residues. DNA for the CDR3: TGTGCCAGCAGCCCACAGGGGATCTGGTCCGGTGGCTACACCTTC. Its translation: CASSPQGIWSGGYTF.

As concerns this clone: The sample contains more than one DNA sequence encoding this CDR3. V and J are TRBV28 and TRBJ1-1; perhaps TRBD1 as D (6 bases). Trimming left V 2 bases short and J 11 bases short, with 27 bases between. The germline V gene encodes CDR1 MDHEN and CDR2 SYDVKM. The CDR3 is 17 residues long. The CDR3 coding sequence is TGTGCCAGCAGTTTAGGAGGCGGGGGACTGAAGGGGGAGAATGCTTTCTTT. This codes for CASSLGGGGLKGENAFF.

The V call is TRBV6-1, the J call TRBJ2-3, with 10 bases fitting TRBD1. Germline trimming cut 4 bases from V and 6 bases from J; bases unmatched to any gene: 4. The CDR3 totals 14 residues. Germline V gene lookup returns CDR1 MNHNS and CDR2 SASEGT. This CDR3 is CASSVPGQGDTQYF. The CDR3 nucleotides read TGTGCCAGCAGTGTGCCGGGACAGGGGGATACGCAGTATTTT.

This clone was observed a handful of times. The CDR3 is CASSIGTGGYNEQFF. CDR3 in DNA: TGTGCCAGTAGTATAGGGACAGGGGGCTACAATGAGCAGTTCTTC. The chain couples TRBV19 to TRBJ2-1, with TRBD1 identical over 10 bases. The CDR3 extends over 15 amino acids. Germline CDR1 reads LNHDA; CDR2 reads SQIVND (reference sequence). J was trimmed by 3 bases and V by 1 base; bases with no gene match: 0.

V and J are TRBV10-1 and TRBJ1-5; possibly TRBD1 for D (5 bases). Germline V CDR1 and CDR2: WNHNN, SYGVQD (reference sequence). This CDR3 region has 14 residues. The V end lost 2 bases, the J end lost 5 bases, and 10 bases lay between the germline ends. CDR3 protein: CASSEGTEDQPQHF. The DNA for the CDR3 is TGCGCCAGCAGTGAGGGGACGGAGGATCAGCCCCAGCATTTT.

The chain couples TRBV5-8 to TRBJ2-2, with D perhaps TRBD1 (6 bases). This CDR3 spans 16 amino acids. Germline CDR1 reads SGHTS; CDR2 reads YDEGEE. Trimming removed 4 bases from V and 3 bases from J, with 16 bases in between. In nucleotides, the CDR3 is TGTGCCAGCAGCCACTCACAGGGTTCCGACACCGGGGAGCTGTTTTTT. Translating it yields CASSHSQGSDTGELFF.

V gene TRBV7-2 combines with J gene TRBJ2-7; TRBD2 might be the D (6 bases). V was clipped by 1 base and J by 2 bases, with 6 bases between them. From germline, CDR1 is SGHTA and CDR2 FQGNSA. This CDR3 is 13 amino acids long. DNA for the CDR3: TGTGCCAGCAGCTTAGGACTAGCCTACGAGCAGTACTTC. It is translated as CASSLGLAYEQYF.